Shown below are 17 T cell receptor beta chains from a single sample sequenced in a study of patients and donors after allogeneic stem cell transplantation. MiXCR, run by TCRdb on the RT-PCR reads, gives a single entry per CDR3 protein. The profile covers about a million distinct CDR3 sequences, with roughly 18% appearing a single time and under 6.5% taken by the ten largest. The material sequenced was blood, either unsorted or a sorted T cell fraction (not recorded which). The receptors shown here come from a human donor who was either an allogeneic HSCT recipient or a stem cell or donor lymphocyte infusion donor (not recorded which). It is not recorded whose cells these are; they may come from a transplant donor.

This clonotype was observed a few times. V and J are TRBV24-1 and TRBJ2-2, with D perhaps TRBD2 (6 bases). The CDR3 has 15 residues. V was trimmed by 11 bases and J by 2 bases, leaving 17 bases between them. Germline V gene lookup returns CDR1 KGHDR and CDR2 SFDVKD. The CDR3 region has the DNA TGTGCCATCAGCTCCGGGGGAAAAAACACCGGGGAGCTGTTTTTT. Its translation is CAISSGGKNTGELFF.

This clonotype was seen only a few times. This chain connects TRBV24-1 to TRBJ2-2; TRBD2 matches at 8 bases. Germline V gene sequence: CDR1 KGHDR, CDR2 SFDVKD. This CDR3 is 14 amino acids long. The V and J ends lost 1 base and 8 bases, in that order; junction bases with no gene match: 2. CDR3 in amino acids: CATSDLAGAGELFF. In DNA, the CDR3 is TGTGCCACCAGTGATTTAGCGGGAGCAGGGGAGCTGTTTTTT.

Written as DNA, the CDR3 is TGTGCCACCCATAACGGGGGAAACACAGATACGCAGTATTTT. Residues: CATHNGGNTDTQYF. The chain combines TRBV10-3 with TRBJ2-3, with D perhaps TRBD2 (6 bases). The V end lost 10 bases, the J end lost 2 bases, and 16 bases lay between the germline ends. The CDR3 runs 14 residues. Germline V gene lookup returns CDR1 ENHRY and CDR2 SYGVKD.

The chain couples TRBV29-1 to TRBJ1-2; unclear D gene. Trimming took 0 bases from V and 7 from J, leaving 6 bases between them. The CDR3 totals 11 residues. Germline CDR1 and CDR2: SQVTM and ANQGSEA. The chain's CDR3 is CSVEDPTGYTF. CDR3 coding DNA: TGCAGCGTTGAAGACCCGACTGGCTACACCTTC. Based on the CDR3 plus reference TRBV29-1 and TRBJ1-2, the full variable domain is SAVISQKPSRDICQRGTSLTIQCQVDSQVTMMFWYRQQPGQSLTLIATANQGSEATYESGFVIDKFPISRPNLTFSTLTVSNMSPEDSSIYLCSVEDPTGYTFGSGTRLTVV.

This clonotype was seen a few times. This chain links TRBV5-6 with TRBJ1-5; D is uncertain. CDR1 is SGHDT, CDR2 YYEEEE, per germline. The CDR3 is 14 amino acids. V lost 2 bases and J 3 bases, leaving 9 bases between the germline ends. Written as DNA, the CDR3 is TGTGCCAGCAGCTTAGCACTAAACAATCAGCCCCAGCATTTT. Protein sequence: CASSLALNNQPQHF.

This clonotype was seen only a few times. The CDR3, as DNA: TGTGCCAGCAGCAGGGGACTAGCGGGAGGGGAAGATACGCAGTATTTT. Translating it yields CASSRGLAGGEDTQYF. The J gene is TRBJ2-3, the V gene TRBV6-1; TRBD2 matches at 16 bases. Germline-derived CDR1 and CDR2 are MNHNS and SASEGT. The CDR3 is 16 residues long. The J segment lost 5 bases and the V segment lost 6 bases, leaving 5 bases of the junction unmatched.

The chain recombines TRBV20-1 with TRBJ1-2; 8 bases line up with TRBD1. J was trimmed by 2 bases and V by 4 bases; bases with no gene match: 15. The CDR3 loop spans 17 amino acids. Germline V gene data show CDR1 as DFQATT and CDR2 as SNEGSKA (reference sequence). The CDR3 sequence is CSATLLKQTGANYGYTF. CDR3 in DNA: TGCAGTGCTACGTTACTAAAGCAGACAGGGGCCAACTATGGCTACACCTTC.

CDR3 in amino acids: CASSQDGTPSRTFF. Written as DNA, the CDR3 is TGCGCCAGCAGCCAAGATGGGACCCCCAGTCGAACTTTCTTT. J is TRBJ1-1 and V is TRBV4-1; TRBD1 might be the D (5 bases). Trimming stripped 0 bases from V and 12 bases from J, with 17 bases between. The CDR3 is 14 residues long. Germline V gives CDR1 MGHRA, CDR2 YSYEKL.

The chain joins TRBV5-1 to TRBJ1-5; D call uncertain. The germline V and J ends were trimmed by 4 bases and 6 bases, with 17 bases remaining between them. CDR1 is SGHRS and CDR2 is YFSETQ in the germline V gene. CDR3 length: 15 residues. The CDR3 nucleotides read TGCGCCAGCAGCCCCGACTCAGGTGACGGTCAGCCCCAGCATTTT. Translation: CASSPDSGDGQPQHF.

The genes are TRBV20-1 and TRBJ1-5; unclear D gene. Germline assignment: CDR1 DFQATT and CDR2 SNEGSKA (reference sequence). This CDR3 region has 13 residues. V gave up 6 bases and J gave up 6 bases, with 15 bases separating them. CDR3 bases: TGCAGTGCGAGGGTGCCTGGGAGTCAGCCCCAGCATTTT. This gives the protein CSARVPGSQPQHF.

The rearrangement uses TRBV24-1 and TRBJ2-1, with TRBD2 matching 15 bases. The germline V gene encodes CDR1 KGHDR and CDR2 SFDVKD. V shed 3 bases and J 3 bases; nucleotides not matched to a gene: 8. The CDR3 has 19 residues. CDR3 bases: TGTGCCACCAGTGATCACACCGGGACTAGCGGGGGGTACTACAATGAGCAGTTCTTC. Its translation: CATSDHTGTSGGYYNEQFF.

There are a few counts of this clonotype. This chain joins TRBV9 and TRBJ1-2, with 11 nucleotides matching TRBD1. Germline assignment: CDR1 SGDLS and CDR2 YYNGEE. The CDR3 consists of 16 residues. V shed 3 bases and J 0 bases; nucleotides not matched to a gene: 4. CDR3 DNA sequence: TGTGCCAGCAGCGGAACGGGACAGGGGGCTAACTATGGCTACACCTTC. It translates to CASSGTGQGANYGYTF.

V is TRBV20-1 and J is TRBJ2-7; TRBD1 agrees at 9 bases. The trim removed 7 bases at V and 5 bases at J, leaving 9 bases unmatched. The CDR3 is 13 amino acids. Per the germline V gene, CDR1 is DFQATT and CDR2 is SNEGSKA (reference sequence). In nucleotides, the CDR3 is TGCAGTGGGGGGTTGGGACAGGGTAACGAGCAGTACTTC. As protein: CSGGLGQGNEQYF.

In this sample, this clonotype turned up a few times. The chain carries TRBV7-6 and TRBJ1-1; the D is unclear. Germline V gene data show CDR1 as SGHVS and CDR2 as FNYEAQ. Trimming removed 6 bases at V and 5 bases at J, with 16 bases between. This CDR3 region has 14 residues. The CDR3 loop reads CASRDRGGGTEAFF. CDR3 bases: TGTGCCAGCAGGGATCGTGGTGGAGGGACTGAAGCTTTCTTT.

This chain uses TRBV6-8 with TRBJ2-3; no clear D gene. Germline assignment: CDR1 MNHGY and CDR2 SAAAGT. This CDR3 is 9 amino acids long. The chain's CDR3 is CGTEQAQYF. In DNA form, the CDR3 reads TGTGGCACGGAGCAGGCGCAGTATTTT.

The chain uses TRBV20-1 and TRBJ1-3; D gene uncertain. Trimming took off 6 bases at V and 0 bases at J, with 15 bases between the two ends. The germline CDR1 and CDR2 sequences are DFQATT and SNEGSKA (reference sequence). CDR3 length: 15 residues. CDR3 DNA: TGCAGTGCAACCCCGCAGCAGCTCTCTGGAAACACCATATATTTT. Translated: CSATPQQLSGNTIYF.

The chain employs TRBV6-1 and TRBJ2-5, with a weak D call TRBD2 (6 bases). The germline V gene has CDR1 MNHNS and CDR2 SASEGT. Trimming took off 7 bases at V and 4 bases at J, with 13 bases between the two ends. This CDR3 has 13 residues. The DNA of the CDR3 is TGTGCCAGCACTAAACTAGCTGCAGAGACCCAGTACTTC. Amino acid sequence: CASTKLAAETQYF.